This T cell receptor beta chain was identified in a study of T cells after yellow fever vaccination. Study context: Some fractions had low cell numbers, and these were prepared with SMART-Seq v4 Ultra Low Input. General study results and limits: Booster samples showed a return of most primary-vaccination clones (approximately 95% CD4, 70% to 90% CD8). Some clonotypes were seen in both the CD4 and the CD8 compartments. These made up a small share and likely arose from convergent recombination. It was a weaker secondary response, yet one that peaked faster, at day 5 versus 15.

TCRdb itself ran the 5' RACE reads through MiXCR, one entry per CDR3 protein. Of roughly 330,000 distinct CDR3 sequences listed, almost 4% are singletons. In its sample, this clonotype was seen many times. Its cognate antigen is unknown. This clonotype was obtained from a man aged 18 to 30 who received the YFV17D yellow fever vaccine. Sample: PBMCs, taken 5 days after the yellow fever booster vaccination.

The CDR3 here is CASSQSPSYEQYF. In nucleotides, the CDR3 is TGCGCCAGCAGCCAATCCCCCTCCTACGAGCAGTACTTC. This chain links TRBV4-3 with TRBJ2-7; D gene unclear. The CDR3 is 13 residues long. Trimming took 2 bases from V and 0 from J, leaving 5 bases between them. Germline CDR1 is LGHNA and CDR2 is YSLEER.